Below, 22 T cell receptor beta chains from the same sample are listed, as sequenced in a study of OX40 agonist ivuxolimab in advanced cancers. Sequencing used immunoSEQ multiplex PCR; TCRdb keeps in-frame clones, though not all of them. The sample lists tens of thousands of clones, roughly 80% occurring once. Sequencing was performed on CD4+ or CD8+ T cells sorted from blood, taken in a trial of the OX40 agonist ivuxolimab. The receptors come from an adult with an advanced solid tumor such as melanoma, head and neck, liver or kidney cancer.

The CDR3 reads CASSFGEKYEQYV. The CDR3, as DNA: TGTGCCAGCAGCTTTGGGGAAAAGTACGAGCAGTACGTC. The gene calls are TRBV7-9 and TRBJ2-7; D call uncertain. V was clipped by 3 bases and J by 4 bases, with 10 bases between them. Germline V gene lookup returns CDR1 SEHNR and CDR2 FQNEAQ (reference sequence). CDR3 length equals 13 residues.

The chain is built from TRBV11-3 and TRBJ2-7, with D possibly matching TRBD2 (6 bases). Germline V gene sequence: CDR1 SGHNT, CDR2 YENEEA. This CDR3 has 14 amino acids. Trimming took 3 bases from V and 2 from J, leaving 11 bases between them. CDR3 in DNA: TGTGCCAGCAGCTTTCGGGGGTCCACCTACGAGCAGTACGTC. This gives the protein CASSFRGSTYEQYV.

The chain is built from TRBV9 and TRBJ2-5; 11 nucleotides align to TRBD2. V gave up 4 bases and J gave up 5 bases; unmatched junction bases: 7. CDR3 length: 15 amino acids. The germline V gene encodes CDR1 SGDLS and CDR2 YYNGEE. CDR3 loop: CASSTLAGDVETQYF. The CDR3 DNA reads TGTGCCAGCAGCACACTAGCGGGAGACGTCGAGACCCAGTACTTC. Combining the CDR3 with reference TRBV9 and TRBJ2-5 gives the whole variable domain DSGVTQTPKHLITATGQRVTLRCSPRSGDLSVYWYQQSLDQGLQFLIQYYNGEERAKGNILERFSAQQFPDLHSELNLSSLELGDSALYFCASSTLAGDVETQYFGPGTRLLVL.

The chain joins TRBV9 to TRBJ2-3, with D perhaps TRBD2 (6 bases). With 3 bases removed from V and 0 bases from J, the gap between germline ends came to 14 bases. The CDR3 is 16 amino acids. Germline V gene lookup returns CDR1 SGDLS and CDR2 YYNGEE. The CDR3 is CASSAGRGSSTDTQYF. In DNA, the CDR3 is TGTGCCAGCAGCGCAGGGCGGGGTTCTAGCACAGATACGCAGTATTTT.

The chain is built from TRBV5-1 and TRBJ2-7; TRBD2 aligns across 9 bases. The CDR3 runs to 15 residues. Looked up from germline, CDR1 is SGHRS and CDR2 is YFSETQ. V shed 4 bases, J shed 3 bases, and the junction held 8 bases outside the gene matches. The CDR3 DNA sequence: TGCGCCAGCAGCGCGGGAGGGGGGCAGATCTACGAGCAGTACTTC. Its translation: CASSAGGGQIYEQYF. The full variable domain, in which reference TRBV5-1 and TRBJ2-7 provide the parts outside the CDR3, is KAGVTQTPRYLIKTRGQQVTLSCSPISGHRSVSWYQQTPGQGLQFLFEYFSETQRNKGNFPGRFSGRQFSNSRSEMNVSTLELGDSALYLCASSAGGGQIYEQYFGPGTRLTVT.

The chain is built from TRBV11-1 and TRBJ2-7; 9 bases are a match to TRBD2. J was trimmed by 2 bases and V by 5 bases; bases with no gene match: 7. Germline CDR1 is SGHAT and CDR2 is FQDESV (reference sequence). This CDR3 is built from 15 residues. CDR3 bases: TGTGCCAGCAGCCCGGCGGGGGGGCGGCCCTACGAGCAGTACGTC. This sequence encodes CASSPAGGRPYEQYV.

The chain couples TRBV15 to TRBJ2-2; D unresolved. The V end was cut by 0 bases, the J end by 10 bases, with 3 bases between. Germline loops: CDR1 LNHNV, CDR2 YYDKDF (reference sequence). The CDR3 is 11 residues long. The CDR3 reads CATSRDLELFF. The CDR3 nucleotides are TGTGCCACCAGCAGAGATTTGGAGCTGTTTTTT.

The J gene is TRBJ2-6, the V gene TRBV6-5; 7 positions agree with TRBD2. The V and J ends lost 0 bases and 2 bases, in that order; junction bases with no gene match: 1. CDR1 is MNHEY and CDR2 is SVGAGI in the germline V gene. The CDR3 consists of 16 residues. CDR3 nucleotide sequence: TGTGCCAGCAGTTACTCGGCGGGGGCTGGGGCCAACGTCCTGACTTTC. This codes for CASSYSAGAGANVLTF.

This sequence joins TRBV18 and TRBJ2-3, with D uncertain. This CDR3 spans 13 amino acids. Per the germline V gene, CDR1 is KGHSH and CDR2 is LQKENI. Trimming took 5 bases from V and 0 from J, leaving 6 bases between them. This CDR3 is CASSSSSTDTQYF. CDR3 nucleotide sequence: TGTGCCAGCTCATCCTCTAGCACAGATACGCAGTATTTT.

V is TRBV19 and J is TRBJ2-5; the D gene could be TRBD1 or TRBD2 (5 bases each). Germline V CDR1 and CDR2: LNHDA, SQIVND (reference sequence). V lost 3 bases and J lost 7, with 18 bases in between. There are 15 residues in the CDR3. CDR3 amino acids: CASSISGTFEGTQYF. The CDR3 DNA follows: TGTGCCAGTAGTATCTCCGGGACGTTCGAAGGGACCCAGTACTTC.

The chain carries TRBV7-9 and TRBJ1-1; D gene ambiguous. The germline V and J ends were trimmed by 0 bases and 6 bases, with 8 bases remaining between them. The CDR3 loop spans 13 amino acids. Germline V gives CDR1 SEHNR, CDR2 FQNEAQ (reference sequence). The CDR3 bases are TGTGCCAGCAGCTTAGCGGGGTGGGCTGAAGCTTTCTTT. It yields the protein CASSLAGWAEAFF.

The J gene is TRBJ1-2, the V gene TRBV5-1; no firm D call. The ends were cut back, 2 bases at V and 4 bases at J, with 12 bases in the middle. Germline CDR1 and CDR2: SGHRS and YFSETQ. The CDR3 spans 14 residues. The CDR3, as DNA: TGCGCCAGCAGCTTACTCTGGTTACCCTATGGCTACACCTTC. It encodes CASSLLWLPYGYTF.

The count of this clone is one. CDR3 in amino acids: CASSNPTGPPEAFF. The CDR3 region has the DNA TGTGCCAGCAGTAACCCGACAGGGCCTCCTGAAGCTTTCTTT. The chain joins TRBV6-5 to TRBJ1-1, with 7 bases identical to TRBD1. CDR1 is MNHEY, CDR2 SVGAGI, per germline. After removal of 5 bases from V and 6 bases from J, the junction contained 9 bases not matched to a gene. The CDR3 covers 14 residues.

The V gene is TRBV2, the J gene TRBJ2-7; 7 nucleotides agree with TRBD1. The V and J ends lost 8 bases and 2 bases, in that order; junction bases with no gene match: 6. The germline CDR1 and CDR2 sequences are SNHLY and FYNNEI. This CDR3 is built from 13 residues. The CDR3 bases are TGTGCCAGCGGCAGGGGGATTACCTACGAGCAGTACTTC. Protein product: CASGRGITYEQYF.

The sample holds a few counts of this clone. The chain recombines TRBV2 with TRBJ1-2; D gene ambiguous. The CDR3 has 13 amino acids. Trimming cost V 5 bases and J 4 bases, with 11 bases left between them. Germline-derived CDR1 and CDR2 are SNHLY and FYNNEI. CDR3 coding DNA: TGTGCCAGCAGTATAGGGCCTGGCTATGGCTACACCTTC. Translating gives CASSIGPGYGYTF. Full variable domain (rest looked up from reference TRBV2 and TRBJ1-2): EPEVTQTPSHQVTQMGQEVILRCVPISNHLYFYWYRQILGQKVEFLVSFYNNEISEKSEIFDDQFSVERPDGSNFTLKIRSTKLEDSAMYFCASSIGPGYGYTFGSGTRLTVV.

The chain joins TRBV4-1 to TRBJ1-5, with TRBD1 matching 7 bases. Germline lookup yields CDR1 MGHRA and CDR2 YSYEKL. The ends lost 1 base at V and 6 bases at J; junction bases unmatched: 6. The CDR3 length is 15 residues. The CDR3 nucleotides read TGCGCCAGCAGCCAAGCCGACAGGGAGATTCAGCCCCAGCATTTT. Protein sequence: CASSQADREIQPQHF.

This chain connects TRBV4-3 to TRBJ2-1; 10 bases are a match to TRBD2. The CDR3 runs 16 residues. The V and J ends lost 0 bases and 8 bases, in that order; junction bases with no gene match: 7. Germline CDR1 is LGHNA and CDR2 is YSLEER. CDR3 residues: CASSQESGRAHDEQFF. CDR3 nucleotide sequence: TGCGCCAGCAGCCAAGAAAGCGGGAGGGCCCACGATGAGCAGTTCTTC.

The genes are TRBV5-1 and TRBJ2-1; D is possibly TRBD2 (5 bases). This CDR3 contains 17 residues. Between the trimmed V and J ends, which lost 3 bases and 2 bases, there was a span of 18 bases. The V gene's germline CDR1 is SGHRS and CDR2 YFSETQ. CDR3 nucleotides: TGCGCCAGCAGCTCCTTCGGTGGCGGGTCGGCCTACAATGAGCAGTTCTTC. This encodes CASSSFGGGSAYNEQFF.

This clone was seen a few times. The chain carries TRBV4-1 and TRBJ2-3; D gene uncertain. V dropped 3 bases and J dropped 4 bases, with 14 bases sitting between them. The CDR3 loop spans 15 amino acids. CDR1 is MGHRA and CDR2 is YSYEKL in the germline V gene. The CDR3 DNA reads TGCGCCAGCAGCCACTTCGGGCTTGATGCAGATACGCAGTATTTT. Its translation: CASSHFGLDADTQYF.

The chain uses TRBV5-1 and TRBJ1-6; TRBD1 matches 7 bases. J gave up 10 bases and V 1 base, and 8 bases lay outside the gene matches. Looked up from germline, CDR1 is SGHRS and CDR2 is YFSETQ. The CDR3 consists of 15 residues. DNA for the CDR3: TGCGCCAGCAGCTTGTGGGGACAGAAGGACTCACCCCTCCACTTT. It translates to CASSLWGQKDSPLHF. The variable domain in full, with the rest retrieved from reference TRBV5-1 and TRBJ1-6, is KAGVTQTPRYLIKTRGQQVTLSCSPISGHRSVSWYQQTPGQGLQFLFEYFSETQRNKGNFPGRFSGRQFSNSRSEMNVSTLELGDSALYLCASSLWGQKDSPLHFGNGTRLTVT.

This clone was counted only a few times. The chain joins TRBV18 to TRBJ2-5, with D unresolved. This CDR3 is 14 amino acids long. V lost 0 bases to trimming and J lost 4 bases, with 9 bases between them. Germline V gene sequence: CDR1 KGHSH, CDR2 LQKENI. The CDR3 coding sequence is TGTGCCAGCTCACCACCGGTAGGGCTAGAGACCCAGTACTTC. It codes for CASSPPVGLETQYF.

This chain connects TRBV6-1 to TRBJ1-4; tentatively, D is TRBD1 (5 bases). The CDR3 contains 14 residues. Trimming removed 7 bases from V and 0 bases from J, with 9 bases in between. The germline CDR1 and CDR2 sequences are MNHNS and SASEGT. CDR3: CASTRTPTNEKLFF. The DNA for the CDR3 is TGTGCCAGCACCAGGACACCAACTAATGAAAAACTGTTTTTT.